This TCR beta chain appears in the sequencing data of a study of cytomegalovirus exposure and HLA in healthy donors. The CDR3 spans 15 residues. V was clipped by 1 base and J by 1 base; unmatched bases: 3. CDR1 and CDR2 (germline): SGHVS, FQNEAQ. PCR was performed using 60 Vbeta and 13 Jbeta primers. The protocol was immunoSEQ multiplex PCR, while the TCRdb copy is restricted to in-frame clones and leaves out a portion. This repertoire includes some 48,000 clones. The V gene is TRBV7-8, the J gene TRBJ2-7; 8 bases line up with TRBD1. The origin of this receptor is a male donor in good health and CMV-seropositive. The source material was PBMCs. Written as DNA, the CDR3 is TGTGCCAGCAGCTTAGTACAGGGGGGATCCTACGAGCAGTACTTC. Amino acid sequence: CASSLVQGGSYEQYF.